This T cell receptor beta chain came from a study of T cells in Graves' hyperthyroidism and ophthalmopathy. Regions amplified from RNA transcripts were the TCR beta CDR3 regions. A set of HTBI primers served as the primers for a first-round RT-PCR of the TCR CDR3. TCRdb passed the multiplex PCR reads through MiXCR, listing each CDR3 protein once. The sample yields around 290,000 distinct CDR3 sequences, 10% to 15% seen once. The CDR3 is 13 residues long. CDR1 is MNHEY and CDR2 is SMNVEV in the germline V gene (reference sequence). Trimming stripped 5 bases from V and 0 bases from J, with 2 bases between. This clonotype has a count of ten or more.

V usage is TRBV27 and J usage is TRBJ2-6; D uncertain. This TCR derives from a woman aged 30 to 39 with Graves' hyperthyroidism that later progressed to Graves' ophthalmopathy. The specimen was blood. CDR3 sequence reads: CASSRSGANVLTF. The CDR3 DNA sequence: TGTGCCAGCAGTCGCTCTGGGGCCAACGTCCTGACTTTC.